These 19 T cell receptor beta chains came from one sample sequenced in a study of blood T cell repertoires in COVID-19 (TCRdb year 2020). Receptor amplification or capture employed the immunoSEQ multiplex PCR assay. TCRdb stores this immuneACCESS table with in-frame sequences only. Part of the clones is absent; in the studies checked, under half of the shortfall reflects unresolved V genes, and no reason is known for the rest. The sample table shows 90,000 to 100,000 clones, and about 80% are seen once. The ten largest clones capture roughly a tenth of the sample. The sample consisted of peripheral blood. These receptors were collected from a man aged 65 to 85 with active or convalescent COVID-19.

This clone was seen a single time. The CDR3 bases are TGTGCCAGCAGTCTGGGGGGTTCCTATGGCTACACCTTC. As protein: CASSLGGSYGYTF. The chain couples TRBV6-4 to TRBJ1-2; tentatively, D is TRBD1 (5 bases). The V end lost 5 bases, the J end lost 4 bases, and 11 bases lay between the germline ends. The length of the CDR3 is 13 residues. CDR1 is MRHNA and CDR2 is SNTAGT in the germline V gene.

The chain links TRBV6-6 to TRBJ1-4; 8 bases fit TRBD1. Germline loops: CDR1 MNHNY, CDR2 SVGAGI (reference sequence). J lost 6 bases, V lost 5 bases, and 14 bases had no gene match. The CDR3 contains 17 residues. The CDR3 loop reads CASSPMSGTGGDEKLFF. The DNA for the CDR3 is TGTGCCAGCAGTCCAATGTCAGGGACAGGAGGGGATGAAAAACTGTTTTTT.

V is TRBV20-1 and J is TRBJ1-1; weak D call: TRBD1 (5 bases). This CDR3 is built from 12 residues. V dropped 3 bases and J dropped 4 bases, with 9 bases sitting between them. The germline gives CDR1 DFQATT, CDR2 SNEGSKA (reference sequence). The CDR3, as DNA: TGCAGTGCTAGTGTCCAGGGCACTGAAGCTTTCTTT. Its translation: CSASVQGTEAFF.

The chain combines TRBV12-3 or TRBV12-4 with TRBJ2-2; D is unresolved. CDR3 length: 12 residues. V was cut by 1 base and J by 10 bases, with 7 bases left in between. The CDR3 sequence: CASSLEAEELFF. The CDR3 DNA sequence: TGTGCCAGCAGTTTAGAGGCGGAGGAGCTGTTTTTT.

The chain couples TRBV6-5 to TRBJ2-2, with 10 bases aligning to TRBD1. The CDR3 has 15 residues. Trimming removed 6 bases from V and 4 bases from J; junction bases left unmatched: 5. Germline V lookup: CDR1 MNHEY, CDR2 SVGAGI. The CDR3 region is CASRRQGAGTGELFF. CDR3 nucleotides: TGTGCCAGCAGGCGACAGGGGGCCGGCACCGGGGAGCTGTTTTTT.

The rearrangement links TRBV7-9 to TRBJ2-7, with 8 bases matching TRBD1. The V and J ends lost 5 bases and 2 bases, in that order; junction bases with no gene match: 8. The germline gives CDR1 SEHNR, CDR2 FQNEAQ (reference sequence). The CDR3 is made up of 15 amino acids. CDR3 amino acids: CASSVWTGRAYEQYF. The DNA for the CDR3 is TGTGCCAGCAGCGTTTGGACAGGGCGCGCCTACGAGCAGTACTTC.

The chain carries TRBV4-1 and TRBJ2-7; D may be TRBD1 (6 bases). The germline gives CDR1 MGHRA, CDR2 YSYEKL. The length of the CDR3 is 16 residues. V lost 0 bases and J 3 bases, leaving 15 bases between the germline ends. Here the CDR3 DNA reads TGCGCCAGCAGCCAAGATGAACTACAGGGTTTCTACGAGCAGTACTTC. As protein: CASSQDELQGFYEQYF.

The chain recombines TRBV4-2 with TRBJ1-4; D is ambiguous. The V end lost 1 base, the J end lost 2 bases, and 5 bases lay between the germline ends. CDR1 is LGHNA, CDR2 YNFKEQ, per germline. The CDR3 is 14 amino acids. The CDR3: CASSQVQTNEKLFF. The CDR3 DNA follows: TGTGCCAGCAGCCAAGTACAGACTAATGAAAAACTGTTTTTT.

The chain has TRBV19 and TRBJ1-1, with 8 bases aligning to TRBD1. The CDR3 totals 15 residues. Trimming at V came to 5 bases and at J to 1 base, leaving 6 bases not matched to a gene. CDR1 is LNHDA and CDR2 is SQIVND in the germline V gene (reference sequence). The CDR3 DNA sequence: TGTGCCAGTAGTGCCGGACAGGGAGGGAACACTGAAGCTTTCTTT. Translation: CASSAGQGGNTEAFF. Supplemented by reference TRBV19 and TRBJ1-1, the full variable domain reads DGGITQSPKYLFRKEGQNVTLSCEQNLNHDAMYWYRQDPGQGLRLIYYSQIVNDFQKGDIAEGYSVSREKKESFPLTVTSAQKNPTAFYLCASSAGQGGNTEAFFGQGTRLTVV.

V is TRBV7-2 and J is TRBJ2-5; possibly TRBD2 for D (6 bases). This CDR3 has 14 residues. Germline CDR1 is SGHTA and CDR2 is FQGNSA. V gave up 2 bases and J gave up 5 bases, with 12 bases separating them. The CDR3 sequence is CASSLRSGEETQYF. DNA for the CDR3: TGTGCCAGCAGCTTAAGATCGGGGGAGGAGACCCAGTACTTC. Full variable domain (rest looked up from reference TRBV7-2 and TRBJ2-5): GAGVSQSPSNKVTEKGKDVELRCDPISGHTALYWYRQSLGQGLEFLIYFQGNSAPDKSGLPSDRFSAERTGGSVSTLTIQRTQQEDSAVYLCASSLRSGEETQYFGPGTRLLVL.

The rearrangement uses TRBV3-1 (or the pseudogene TRBV3-2) and TRBJ1-2; TRBD1 aligns across 8 bases. The CDR3 has 14 residues. V shed 3 bases and J 6 bases; nucleotides not matched to a gene: 6. Germline loops: CDR1 LGHDT, CDR2 YNNKEL (reference sequence). CDR3 residues: CASSQLDRENGYTF. The CDR3 DNA reads as TGTGCCAGCAGCCAGTTGGACAGGGAGAATGGCTACACCTTC.

This clone was recorded only once. The chain has TRBV6-4 and TRBJ2-1; D is perhaps TRBD1 (6 bases). V gave up 8 bases and J gave up 6 bases, with 17 bases separating them. Germline lookup yields CDR1 MRHNA and CDR2 SNTAGT. The CDR3 is 14 residues long. The CDR3, as DNA: TGTGCCAGCCGCTCTCTGGGGACATCCAATGAGCAGTTCTTC. It specifies CASRSLGTSNEQFF.

The rearrangement links TRBV19 to TRBJ1-4; tentative D call: TRBD1 (6 bases). Germline CDR1 reads LNHDA; CDR2 reads SQIVND (reference sequence). CDR3 length equals 13 residues. V was cut by 5 bases and J by 13 bases, with 17 bases left in between. The CDR3 nucleotides are TGTGCCAGTAGTCACCGGGACACCGGTATACTGTTTTTT. Encoded protein: CASSHRDTGILFF. Full variable domain (rest looked up from reference TRBV19 and TRBJ1-4): DGGITQSPKYLFRKEGQNVTLSCEQNLNHDAMYWYRQDPGQGLRLIYYSQIVNDFQKGDIAEGYSVSREKKESFPLTVTSAQKNPTAFYLCASSHRDTGILFFGSGTQLSVL.

The V and J genes are TRBV7-9 and TRBJ1-2; 10 nucleotides line up with TRBD1. The CDR3 length is 12 residues. The V gene end was trimmed by 10 bases and the J gene end by 3 bases; junction bases not matched to a gene: 2. In germline, CDR1 is SEHNR, CDR2 FQNEAQ (reference sequence). Here the CDR3 DNA reads TGTGCCAACGGACAGGGGGACTATGGCTACACCTTC. This sequence encodes CANGQGDYGYTF.

The V and J genes are TRBV19 and TRBJ2-1; 7 bases match TRBD2. Trimming removed 6 bases from V and 10 bases from J; junction bases left unmatched: 3. The CDR3 is made up of 11 amino acids. CDR1 and CDR2 from the germline V gene are LNHDA and SQIVND (reference sequence). The DNA of the CDR3 is TGTGCCAGTAGGACTAGCCGGGAGCAGTTCTTC. This translates into CASRTSREQFF.

The chain is built from TRBV5-4 and TRBJ1-1; D gene ambiguous. Trimming pared 2 bases from V and 6 bases from J, leaving 17 bases between. CDR1 and CDR2 from the germline V gene are SGHNT and YYREEE (reference sequence). The CDR3 runs to 15 residues. CDR3 sequence reads: CASSLEGAKRAEAFF. CDR3 sequence (DNA): TGTGCCAGCAGCTTAGAGGGAGCCAAGCGGGCTGAAGCTTTCTTT.

The CDR3: CATSNYRQGNTEAFF. The CDR3 DNA reads TGTGCCACCAGCAACTACAGACAGGGAAACACTGAAGCTTTCTTT. The chain recombines TRBV15 with TRBJ1-1; 7 bases fit TRBD1. The CDR3 totals 15 residues. V was clipped by 4 bases and J by 2 bases; unmatched bases: 7. Germline CDR1 reads LNHNV; CDR2 reads YYDKDF (reference sequence).

This clone was seen a single time. The chain carries TRBV4-1 and TRBJ1-4; 8 bases agree with TRBD1. The CDR3 sequence is 16 residues long. Germline assignment: CDR1 MGHRA and CDR2 YSYEKL. V lost 0 bases to trimming and J lost 10 bases; unmatched junction nucleotides: 10. The DNA of the CDR3 is TGCGCCAGCAGCCAAGAGGAAACAGGGGGAGCTGGAAAACTGTTTTTT. Amino acid sequence: CASSQEETGGAGKLFF.

The genes are TRBV3-1 (or the pseudogene TRBV3-2) and TRBJ1-5; 10 bases match TRBD1. Germline V gives CDR1 LGHDT, CDR2 YNNKEL (reference sequence). The V and J ends lost 4 bases and 3 bases, in that order; junction bases with no gene match: 6. The CDR3 runs 16 residues. In DNA form, the CDR3 reads TGTGCCAGCAGCCCGGGACAGGGGCCCTTCAATCAGCCCCAGCATTTT. Its translation is CASSPGQGPFNQPQHF.